This TCR beta chain was sequenced for a study of cytotoxic CD8 clonotypes in ibrutinib-treated CLL. As for this clone: Its antigen is as yet unknown.

V was trimmed by 5 bases and J by 4 bases, leaving 12 bases between them. The CDR3 runs to 14 residues. CDR1 SNHLY and CDR2 FYNNEI come from the germline V gene. Study observations and caveats: Increased clonality at ibrutinib response gave way to a return toward baseline at progression.

Using immunoSEQ multiplex PCR, the repertoire was profiled, and TCRdb retains in-frame clones only, with some absent. This table has 20,000 to 30,000 clones, approximately 68% appearing once. The sequenced sample was PBMCs, obtained after 24 months of ibrutinib treatment. The source is a human donor with chronic lymphocytic leukemia. V gene TRBV2 combines with J gene TRBJ1-3, with D possibly being TRBD1 (5 bases). The DNA of the CDR3 is TGTGCCAGCAGTTTAAGGGGTGAGGGAAACACCATATATTTT. This codes for CASSLRGEGNTIYF. The full variable domain, completed using reference TRBV2 and TRBJ1-3, is EPEVTQTPSHQVTQMGQEVILRCVPISNHLYFYWYRQILGQKVEFLVSFYNNEISEKSEIFDDQFSVERPDGSNFTLKIRSTKLEDSAMYFCASSLRGEGNTIYFGEGSWLTVV.